Each of the 26 T cell receptor beta chains below was sequenced from the same sample in a study of blood T cell repertoires in COVID-19. The protocol was immunoSEQ multiplex PCR, while the TCRdb copy is restricted to in-frame clones and leaves out a portion. The sample contains about 140,000 clones, roughly 80% of which appear only once. Sequencing was performed on peripheral blood. These receptors were taken from a man between 50 and 59 years old with acute or convalescent COVID-19.

CDR3 DNA sequence: TGTGCCAGCAGCTTCTCCGGGGGGACTAGCGATGAGCAGTTCTTC. Its translation is CASSFSGGTSDEQFF. The V gene is TRBV7-3, the J gene TRBJ2-1; 10 nucleotides match TRBD2. The CDR3 runs 15 residues. The V and J ends lost 3 bases and 8 bases, in that order; junction bases with no gene match: 7. The germline CDR1 and CDR2 sequences are SGHTA and FQGTGA.

The chain has TRBV27 and TRBJ1-1, with TRBD1 matching 8 bases. V gave up 2 bases and J gave up 6 bases; unmatched junction bases: 5. The germline V gene has CDR1 MNHEY and CDR2 SMNVEV (reference sequence). The CDR3 has 14 amino acids. Here the CDR3 DNA reads TGTGCCAGCAGTTTAGCGGACAGGGCCCCTGAAGCTTTCTTT. Its protein product is CASSLADRAPEAFF.

The chain recombines TRBV28 with TRBJ1-1; TRBD1 is a possible D gene (5 bases). Germline-derived CDR1 and CDR2 are MDHEN and SYDVKM. The CDR3 extends over 16 amino acids. Deletions cut 1 base from V and 5 bases from J, with 17 bases between. The DNA of the CDR3 is TGTGCCAGCAGTTTATCCGCGGGGTGGGGGGTAACTGAAGCTTTCTTT. Protein product: CASSLSAGWGVTEAFF. The full variable domain, with the rest looked up from reference TRBV28 and TRBJ1-1, is DVKVTQSSRYLVKRTGEKVFLECVQDMDHENMFWYRQDPGLGLRLIYFSYDVKMKEKGDIPEGYSVSREKKERFSLILESASTNQTSMYLCASSLSAGWGVTEAFFGQGTRLTVV.

The sample holds one count of this clone. The chain has TRBV7-3 and TRBJ2-3; TRBD2 matches 8 bases. Trimming at V came to 8 bases and at J to 3 bases, leaving 7 bases not matched to a gene. The CDR3 is 14 residues long. Germline-derived CDR1 and CDR2 are SGHTA and FQGTGA. In DNA form, the CDR3 reads TGTGCCAGCTCGAGCGGGGGCTATACAGATACGCAGTATTTT. It codes for CASSSGGYTDTQYF.

This chain joins TRBV2 and TRBJ1-1; possible D gene TRBD1, 6 bases. The CDR3 is 13 residues long. V gave up 6 bases and J gave up 0 bases, with 8 bases separating them. CDR1 and CDR2 from the germline V gene are SNHLY and FYNNEI. CDR3 sequence: CASRDSLNTEAFF. The DNA for the CDR3 is TGTGCCAGCAGGGACAGTTTGAACACTGAAGCTTTCTTT.

Only a few counts were recorded for this clone. This same CDR3 is encoded by further DNA sequences in the sample. This chain joins TRBV30 and TRBJ1-6, with TRBD1 as a possible D gene (5 bases). The CDR3 loop spans 12 amino acids. Germline V gives CDR1 GTSNPN, CDR2 SVGIG (reference sequence). With 2 bases removed from V and 7 bases from J, the gap between germline ends came to 6 bases. CDR3 region: CAWSRGNSPLHF. The CDR3 coding sequence is TGTGCCTGGAGTCGGGGGAATTCACCCCTCCACTTT.

This clone has a single count. In DNA form, the CDR3 reads TGTGCCAGCAGCAAAGGGACAGGGGGCCGGGAGACCCAGTACTTC. Translated: CASSKGTGGRETQYF. The rearrangement links TRBV9 to TRBJ2-5; 12 nucleotides line up with TRBD1. The junction had 6 bases not matched to a gene; V was cut back by 4 bases and J by 5 bases. The CDR3 length is 15 residues. CDR1 is SGDLS and CDR2 is YYNGEE in the germline V gene.

V gene TRBV3-1 (or the pseudogene TRBV3-2) combines with J gene TRBJ1-1; the D is unclear. The germline V and J ends were trimmed by 4 bases and 1 base, with 7 bases remaining between them. Germline V gene lookup returns CDR1 LGHDT and CDR2 YNNKEL (reference sequence). There are 13 residues in the CDR3. The CDR3 DNA is TGTGCCAGCAGCCTATCCGGGAACACTGAAGCTTTCTTT. It codes for CASSLSGNTEAFF.

This clone has just one count. Different DNA sequences within this sample yield the same CDR3. The genes are TRBV18 and TRBJ2-1; D is unresolved. Trimming took off 3 bases at V and 7 bases at J, with 4 bases between the two ends. Germline assignment: CDR1 KGHSH and CDR2 LQKENI. The CDR3 is 11 residues long. CDR3: CASSPENEQFF. As DNA, the CDR3 is TGTGCCAGCTCACCGGAGAATGAGCAGTTCTTC.

V and J are TRBV6-6 and TRBJ1-6, with TRBD1 identical over 8 bases. This CDR3 spans 18 amino acids. The J segment lost 4 bases and the V segment lost 5 bases, leaving 13 bases of the junction unmatched. Germline CDR1 reads MNHNY; CDR2 reads SVGAGI (reference sequence). For the CDR3, the DNA is TGTGCCAGCAGTCCCACCCCCGGACAGGGCCTGTATAATTCACCCCTCCACTTT. This sequence encodes CASSPTPGQGLYNSPLHF.

This sequence joins TRBV24-1 and TRBJ1-6; no reliable D call. Germline lookup yields CDR1 KGHDR and CDR2 SFDVKD. The V end was cut by 5 bases, the J end by 6 bases, with 7 bases between. This CDR3 has 13 residues. Here the CDR3 DNA reads TGTGCCACCAGTGCTGGCATTAATTCACCCCTCCACTTT. It codes for CATSAGINSPLHF.

The chain links TRBV13 to TRBJ2-1, with 14 bases aligning to TRBD2. Unmatched junction bases numbered 7, after V lost 5 bases and J lost 10 bases. This CDR3 is built from 15 residues. The germline CDR1 and CDR2 sequences are PRHDT and FYEKMQ (reference sequence). CDR3 nucleotides: TGTGCCAGCAGCATCCATTGGACTAGCGGGGGGGAGCAGTTCTTC. Amino acids: CASSIHWTSGGEQFF.

The rearrangement joins TRBV5-1 to TRBJ1-5; 9 bases fit TRBD1. V lost 4 bases to trimming and J lost 1 base; unmatched junction nucleotides: 18. The CDR3 runs to 20 residues. Looked up from germline, CDR1 is SGHRS and CDR2 is YFSETQ. The CDR3 is CASSPPATPGQGPSNQPQHF. CDR3 nucleotide sequence: TGCGCCAGCAGCCCACCCGCCACTCCGGGACAGGGACCCAGCAATCAGCCCCAGCATTTT.

The chain links TRBV9 to TRBJ2-1, with D tentatively TRBD2 (6 bases). Trimming left V 0 bases short and J 6 bases short, with 7 bases between. The CDR3 loop spans 13 amino acids. Germline V lookup: CDR1 SGDLS, CDR2 YYNGEE. The chain's CDR3 is CASSVAGLNEQFF. As DNA, the CDR3 is TGTGCCAGCAGCGTAGCGGGACTCAATGAGCAGTTCTTC.

In this sample, this clone turned up a few times. The chain is built from TRBV9 and TRBJ1-6; the D is unclear. Trimming removed 4 bases from V and 7 bases from J, with 15 bases in between. The CDR3 length is 15 residues. Looked up from germline, CDR1 is SGDLS and CDR2 is YYNGEE. The CDR3 sequence is CASSPTGSGNSPLHF. The DNA for the CDR3 is TGTGCCAGCAGCCCTACGGGGAGTGGAAATTCACCCCTCCACTTT. Filled out from reference TRBV9 and TRBJ1-6, the complete variable domain reads DSGVTQTPKHLITATGQRVTLRCSPRSGDLSVYWYQQSLDQGLQFLIQYYNGEERAKGNILERFSAQQFPDLHSELNLSSLELGDSALYFCASSPTGSGNSPLHFGNGTRLTVT.

The chain combines TRBV5-1 with TRBJ2-3, with TRBD2 identical over 7 bases. This CDR3 has 15 residues. Germline values: CDR1 SGHRS, CDR2 YFSETQ. The V segment lost 2 bases and the J segment 0 bases; nucleotides outside the gene matches: 3. In DNA form, the CDR3 reads TGCGCCAGCAGCTTCAGCGGGATAAGCACAGATACGCAGTATTTT. Protein product: CASSFSGISTDTQYF.

The chain has TRBV27 and TRBJ1-1; D is unclear. V was shortened by 5 bases and J by 2 bases, with 15 bases between the two germline ends. This CDR3 is built from 15 residues. Looked up from germline, CDR1 is MNHEY and CDR2 is SMNVEV (reference sequence). CDR3 in amino acids: CASSLGLGDNTEAFF. The CDR3 region has the DNA TGTGCCAGCAGTCTAGGATTGGGTGACAACACTGAAGCTTTCTTT.

This sequence joins TRBV15 and TRBJ2-5; 7 nucleotides line up with TRBD1. CDR1 and CDR2 from the germline V gene are LNHNV and YYDKDF (reference sequence). The J segment lost 6 bases and the V segment lost 8 bases, leaving 9 bases of the junction unmatched. CDR3 size: 13 residues. The CDR3 region is CATETQGVKTQYF. Here the CDR3 DNA reads TGTGCCACCGAAACGCAGGGGGTTAAGACCCAGTACTTC.

The chain joins TRBV5-5 to TRBJ1-1; tentatively, D is TRBD1 (5 bases). Trimming pared 4 bases from V and 1 base from J, leaving 11 bases between. CDR1 SGHKS and CDR2 YYEKEE come from the germline V gene (reference sequence). CDR3 length: 14 amino acids. CDR3 coding DNA: TGTGCCAGCAGCCATATGGGGGGGAACACTGAAGCTTTCTTT. Translated, it gives CASSHMGGNTEAFF.

The chain is built from TRBV5-1 and TRBJ1-4, with D tentatively TRBD1 (6 bases). Germline V lookup: CDR1 SGHRS, CDR2 YFSETQ. The CDR3 length is 14 residues. Trimming took off 6 bases at V and 0 bases at J, with 9 bases between the two ends. CDR3 in DNA: TGCGCCAGCAAACAGGGCTCAACTAATGAAAAACTGTTTTTT. Protein: CASKQGSTNEKLFF.

The chain couples TRBV10-2 to TRBJ2-3, with a possible D match to TRBD2 (6 bases). The ends were cut back, 2 bases at V and 1 base at J, with 10 bases in the middle. The germline V gene encodes CDR1 WSHSY and CDR2 SAAADI. The CDR3 spans 15 residues. CDR3 nucleotide sequence: TGCGCCAGCAGTGAGCCCGAGCGGGGCACAGATACGCAGTATTTT. Its translation: CASSEPERGTDTQYF.

The chain couples TRBV5-1 to TRBJ2-5; no reliable D call. Germline values: CDR1 SGHRS, CDR2 YFSETQ. The CDR3 runs to 15 residues. Between the trimmed V and J ends, which lost 0 bases and 2 bases, there was a span of 11 bases. CDR3 nucleotides: TGCGCCAGCAGCTTGGCCTCAGAGGCTCAAGAGACCCAGTACTTC. This sequence encodes CASSLASEAQETQYF.

CDR3 sequence (DNA): TGTGCCAGCAGTCCACCTAGCGGGGCAGAGACCCAGTACTTC. It yields the protein CASSPPSGAETQYF. The V call is TRBV6-2 or TRBV6-3, the J call TRBJ2-5; 9 nucleotides align to TRBD2. Germline CDR1 MNHEY, CDR2 SVGEGT. There are 14 residues in the CDR3. V shed 5 bases and J 4 bases; nucleotides not matched to a gene: 5.

The V gene is TRBV2, the J gene TRBJ1-5, with D possibly being TRBD1 (6 bases). Germline V gives CDR1 SNHLY, CDR2 FYNNEI. The CDR3 length is 13 residues. Trimming stripped 4 bases from V and 5 bases from J, with 9 bases between. CDR3 sequence: CASSGNRDQPQHF. In DNA, the CDR3 is TGTGCCAGCAGTGGGAACAGGGATCAGCCCCAGCATTTT.

The V gene is TRBV2, the J gene TRBJ1-4; tentative D call: TRBD1 (5 bases). Germline V gene lookup returns CDR1 SNHLY and CDR2 FYNNEI. Trimming removed 3 bases at V and 4 bases at J, with 9 bases between. This CDR3 region has 14 residues. CDR3 nucleotides: TGTGCCAGCAGTGAGAACAGGCATAATGAAAAACTGTTTTTT. As protein: CASSENRHNEKLFF. Using reference TRBV2 and TRBJ1-4 for the parts outside the CDR3, the full variable domain is EPEVTQTPSHQVTQMGQEVILRCVPISNHLYFYWYRQILGQKVEFLVSFYNNEISEKSEIFDDQFSVERPDGSNFTLKIRSTKLEDSAMYFCASSENRHNEKLFFGSGTQLSVL.

The J gene is TRBJ2-3, the V gene TRBV29-1; tentatively, D is TRBD1 (6 bases). V was pared by 6 bases and J by 2 bases, with 15 bases between. CDR1 is SQVTM and CDR2 is ANQGSEA in the germline V gene. The CDR3 length is 14 residues. The CDR3 sequence is CSVAGVLLTDTQYF. In DNA form, the CDR3 reads TGCAGCGTCGCAGGGGTTTTGCTCACAGATACGCAGTATTTT.